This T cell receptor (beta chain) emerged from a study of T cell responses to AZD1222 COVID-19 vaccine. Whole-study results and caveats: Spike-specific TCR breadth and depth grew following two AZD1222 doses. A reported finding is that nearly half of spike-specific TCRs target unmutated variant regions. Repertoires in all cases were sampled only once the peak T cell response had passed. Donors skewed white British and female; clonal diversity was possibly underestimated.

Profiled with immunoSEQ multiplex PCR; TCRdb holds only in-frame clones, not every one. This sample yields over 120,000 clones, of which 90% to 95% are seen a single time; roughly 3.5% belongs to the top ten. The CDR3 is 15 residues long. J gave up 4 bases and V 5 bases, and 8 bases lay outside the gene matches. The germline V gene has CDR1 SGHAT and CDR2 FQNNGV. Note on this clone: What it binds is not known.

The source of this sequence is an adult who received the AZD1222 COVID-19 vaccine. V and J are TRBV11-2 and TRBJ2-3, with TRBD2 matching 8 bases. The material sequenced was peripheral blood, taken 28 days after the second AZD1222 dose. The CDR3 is CASSRGLASADTQYF. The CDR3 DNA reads TGTGCCAGCAGCCGAGGACTAGCATCCGCAGATACGCAGTATTTT. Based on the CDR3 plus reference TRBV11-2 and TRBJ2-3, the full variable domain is EAGVAQSPRYKIIEKRQSVAFWCNPISGHATLYWYQQILGQGPKLLIQFQNNGVVDDSQLPKDRFSAERLKGVDSTLKIQPAKLEDSAVYLCASSRGLASADTQYFGPGTRLTVL.